The 2 T cell receptor beta chains given below trace back to one sample, sequenced in a study of blood T cell repertoires in COVID-19 (TCRdb year 2020). The library came from the immunoSEQ multiplex PCR assay. In TCRdb, the immuneACCESS table is reduced to in-frame sequences with V and J assigned. These tables do not hold every clone; where another copy was compared, an unresolved V gene accounts for under half, and the others remain unexplained. Here the sample has around 80,000 clones; roughly 78% occur a single time. The biggest ten clones account for approximately 4.6% of the sample. Sequenced input: peripheral blood. The source is a woman between 65 and 79 years old with acute or convalescent COVID-19.

This clone occurred once. The rearrangement links TRBV18 to TRBJ2-5, with 9 bases that match TRBD2. Germline V gives CDR1 KGHSH, CDR2 LQKENI. The V segment lost 3 bases and the J segment 4 bases; nucleotides outside the gene matches: 12. The CDR3 runs to 17 residues. As DNA, the CDR3 is TGTGCCAGCTCACCGGACTTCGGCGGGGGGGCCGGAGAGACCCAGTACTTC. It specifies CASSPDFGGGAGETQYF. Using reference TRBV18 and TRBJ2-5 for the parts outside the CDR3, the full variable domain is NAGVMQNPRHLVRRRGQEARLRCSPMKGHSHVYWYRQLPEEGLKFMVYLQKENIIDESGMPKERFSAEFPKEGPSILRIQQVVRGDSAAYFCASSPDFGGGAGETQYFGPGTRLLVL.

The chain joins TRBV7-9 to TRBJ2-1, with D unresolved. The CDR3 has 12 residues. Per germline, CDR1 SEHNR and CDR2 FQNEAQ (reference sequence). Trimming took off 3 bases at V and 10 bases at J, with 10 bases between the two ends. CDR3 sequence: CASSLPGREQFF. In DNA form, the CDR3 reads TGTGCCAGCAGCTTGCCAGGCCGGGAGCAGTTCTTC.